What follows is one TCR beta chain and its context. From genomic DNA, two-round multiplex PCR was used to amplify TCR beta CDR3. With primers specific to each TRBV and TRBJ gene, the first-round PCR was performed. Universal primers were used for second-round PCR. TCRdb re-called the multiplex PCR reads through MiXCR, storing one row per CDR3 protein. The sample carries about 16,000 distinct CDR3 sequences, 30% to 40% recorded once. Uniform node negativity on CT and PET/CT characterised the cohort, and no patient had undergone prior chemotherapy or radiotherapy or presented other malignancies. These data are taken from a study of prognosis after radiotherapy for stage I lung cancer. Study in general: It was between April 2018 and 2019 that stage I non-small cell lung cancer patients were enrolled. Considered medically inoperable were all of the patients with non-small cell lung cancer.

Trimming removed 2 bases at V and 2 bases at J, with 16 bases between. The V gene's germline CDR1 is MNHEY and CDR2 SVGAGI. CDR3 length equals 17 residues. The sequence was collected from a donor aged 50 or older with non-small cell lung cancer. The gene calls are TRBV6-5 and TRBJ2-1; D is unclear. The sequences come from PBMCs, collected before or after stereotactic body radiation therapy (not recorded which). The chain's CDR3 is CASSYASGMYAYNEQFF. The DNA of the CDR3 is TGTGCCAGCAGTTACGCTAGTGGGATGTACGCCTACAATGAGCAGTTCTTC.